These 26 T cell receptor beta chains were all obtained from the same sample, sequenced in a study of control samples from healthy donors and cancer patients. Sequenced by immunoSEQ multiplex PCR; TCRdb stores in-frame clones only, minus some. The sample consists of roughly 150,000 clones, over 90% of them appearing once. Sequenced sample: blood. The origin of the receptors is a man in his fifties in good health.

J is TRBJ2-5 and V is TRBV29-1; 12 bases align to TRBD2. The CDR3 spans 15 residues. Looked up from germline, CDR1 is SQVTM and CDR2 is ANQGSEA. Trimming removed 2 bases from V and 2 bases from J; junction bases left unmatched: 3. The CDR3 DNA sequence: TGCAGCGTTGAAAGGACTAGCGGGGAACAAGAGACCCAGTACTTC. It translates to CSVERTSGEQETQYF.

The chain has TRBV18 and TRBJ2-1; D call uncertain. V was clipped by 2 bases and J by 5 bases, with 7 bases between them. The CDR3 loop spans 13 amino acids. The germline V gene has CDR1 KGHSH and CDR2 LQKENI. The CDR3 loop reads CASSPAMDNEQFF. In DNA, the CDR3 is TGTGCCAGCTCACCAGCTATGGACAATGAGCAGTTCTTC. Combining the CDR3 with reference TRBV18 and TRBJ2-1 gives the whole variable domain NAGVMQNPRHLVRRRGQEARLRCSPMKGHSHVYWYRQLPEEGLKFMVYLQKENIIDESGMPKERFSAEFPKEGPSILRIQQVVRGDSAAYFCASSPAMDNEQFFGPGTRLTVL.

The V call is TRBV19, the J call TRBJ1-1; D ambiguous. V lost 2 bases and J lost 0, with 7 bases in between. Germline-derived CDR1 and CDR2 are LNHDA and SQIVND (reference sequence). This CDR3 region has 14 residues. The CDR3 region has the DNA TGTGCCAGTAGTATAACAGACATGAACACTGAAGCTTTCTTT. Amino acids: CASSITDMNTEAFF.

The chain employs TRBV5-4 and TRBJ1-1; 7 bases are a match to TRBD1. J lost 1 base, V lost 1 base, and 4 bases had no gene match. This CDR3 is built from 15 residues. Germline CDR1 is SGHNT and CDR2 is YYREEE (reference sequence). The CDR3 bases are TGTGCCAGCAGCTTGACGGGACAGAAGAACACTGAAGCTTTCTTT. Residues: CASSLTGQKNTEAFF.

The CDR3 coding sequence is TGTGCCAGCAGCTTACCAGGGCTAGCCAAAAACATTCAGTACTTC. Amino acids: CASSLPGLAKNIQYF. The chain employs TRBV7-9 and TRBJ2-4; possible D gene TRBD1, 5 bases. Trimming shortened V by 2 bases and J by 0 bases, and 8 bases separated the two germline ends. The CDR3 consists of 15 residues. Germline CDR1 SEHNR, CDR2 FQNEAQ (reference sequence).

This clone has just one count. The chain employs TRBV5-6 and TRBJ2-7; no definite D call. There are 11 residues in the CDR3. Germline assignment: CDR1 SGHDT and CDR2 YYEEEE. The germline V and J ends were trimmed by 4 bases and 5 bases, with 7 bases remaining between them. Here the CDR3 DNA reads TGTGCCAGCAGCCGGACCCACGAGCAGTACTTC. Its protein is CASSRTHEQYF. Together with reference TRBV5-6 and TRBJ2-7, the CDR3 gives the full variable domain: DAGVTQSPTHLIKTRGQQVTLRCSPKSGHDTVSWYQQALGQGPQFIFQYYEEEERQRGNFPDRFSGHQFPNYSSELNVNALLLGDSALYLCASSRTHEQYFGPGTRLTVT.

The chain couples TRBV9 to TRBJ2-5, with D tentatively TRBD1 (6 bases). From germline, CDR1 is SGDLS and CDR2 YYNGEE. The CDR3 sequence is 15 residues long. V lost 2 bases and J lost 4, with 15 bases in between. Here the CDR3 DNA reads TGTGCCAGCAGCGTTTTACAGGGCACGGGAGAGACCCAGTACTTC. As protein: CASSVLQGTGETQYF.

As DNA, the CDR3 is TGTGCCAGCTCACCAGATGGTTTTAAGTACTTC. Translation gives CASSPDGFKYF. V usage is TRBV18 and J usage is TRBJ2-7; D unclear. The ends were cut back, 2 bases at V and 11 bases at J, with 10 bases in the middle. The CDR3 contains 11 residues. CDR1 and CDR2 from the germline V gene are KGHSH and LQKENI.

This chain joins TRBV12-3 or TRBV12-4 and TRBJ2-1, with D perhaps matching TRBD2 (5 bases). The CDR3 has 13 amino acids. V was pared by 2 bases and J by 12 bases, with 14 bases between. The CDR3 region has the DNA TGTGCCAGCAGTTTACGTTCCCCCGAGGGGCAGTTCTTC. This encodes CASSLRSPEGQFF.

The genes are TRBV3-1 (or the pseudogene TRBV3-2) and TRBJ2-3; D not certain. Germline-derived CDR1 and CDR2 are LGHDT and YNNKEL (reference sequence). V dropped 0 bases and J dropped 5 bases, with 18 bases sitting between them. This CDR3 comprises 17 residues. The DNA for the CDR3 is TGTGCCAGCAGCCAAGATCGATACATCCTATCGGGAGATACGCAGTATTTT. Its translation: CASSQDRYILSGDTQYF.

This clone occurred once. The chain joins TRBV11-2 to TRBJ2-5; D perhaps matches TRBD1 (5 bases). The germline V and J ends were trimmed by 8 bases and 1 base, with 11 bases remaining between them. The CDR3 extends over 13 amino acids. The V gene's germline CDR1 is SGHAT and CDR2 FQNNGV. The CDR3 DNA sequence: TGTGCCAGCCATCAGGGCAGCCAAGAGACCCAGTACTTC. Residues: CASHQGSQETQYF.

The chain employs TRBV19 and TRBJ2-6; D is tentatively TRBD1 or TRBD2 (5 bases each). Trimming stripped 5 bases from V and 3 bases from J, with 11 bases between. Germline CDR1 is LNHDA and CDR2 is SQIVND (reference sequence). The CDR3 is made up of 15 amino acids. The CDR3 coding sequence is TGTGCCAGTAGTGTAACAGGAGGTGGGGCCAACGTCCTGACTTTC. Translated, it gives CASSVTGGGANVLTF.

The chain is built from TRBV5-4 and TRBJ2-1; TRBD2 is a possible D gene (7 bases). V lost 3 bases and J 6 bases, leaving 13 bases between the germline ends. Germline V gives CDR1 SGHNT, CDR2 YYREEE (reference sequence). The CDR3 spans 14 residues. CDR3: CASSSWGGLNEQFF. The CDR3 region has the DNA TGTGCCAGCAGCTCATGGGGGGGGCTCAATGAGCAGTTCTTC.

This chain uses TRBV29-1 with TRBJ1-2; 10 nucleotides match TRBD1. This CDR3 region has 14 residues. Unmatched junction bases numbered 14, after V lost 4 bases and J lost 12 bases. The germline CDR1 and CDR2 sequences are SQVTM and ANQGSEA. CDR3 in amino acids: CSVVNLRDRGGDTF. In DNA form, the CDR3 reads TGCAGCGTTGTAAATTTACGGGACAGGGGAGGGGACACCTTC. The whole variable domain, remainder taken from reference TRBV29-1 and TRBJ1-2, is SAVISQKPSRDICQRGTSLTIQCQVDSQVTMMFWYRQQPGQSLTLIATANQGSEATYESGFVIDKFPISRPNLTFSTLTVSNMSPEDSSIYLCSVVNLRDRGGDTFGSGTRLTVV.

The chain combines TRBV2 with TRBJ2-3, with TRBD2 matching 9 bases. The CDR3 runs to 15 residues. Germline V gene lookup returns CDR1 SNHLY and CDR2 FYNNEI. The junction had 9 bases not matched to a gene; V was cut back by 6 bases and J by 5 bases. The CDR3: CASSRGAGGRDTQYF. As DNA, the CDR3 is TGTGCCAGCAGCCGAGGAGCGGGAGGTCGAGATACGCAGTATTTT.

This chain uses TRBV18 with TRBJ1-5; unclear D gene. Germline loops: CDR1 KGHSH, CDR2 LQKENI. This CDR3 has 15 amino acids. The V end lost 6 bases, the J end lost 7 bases, and 19 bases lay between the germline ends. The CDR3 is CASSQETAGRQPQHF. CDR3 DNA sequence: TGTGCCAGCTCTCAGGAAACCGCGGGAAGGCAGCCCCAGCATTTT.

The chain recombines TRBV5-1 with TRBJ2-1, with 7 bases that match TRBD1. Germline CDR1 reads SGHRS; CDR2 reads YFSETQ. The CDR3 covers 15 residues. J lost 3 bases, V lost 3 bases, and 6 bases had no gene match. The CDR3 sequence is CASSSGQADYNEQFF. The CDR3 DNA follows: TGCGCCAGCAGCTCCGGACAGGCGGACTACAATGAGCAGTTCTTC.

The rearrangement joins TRBV28 to TRBJ1-2, with D unresolved. The CDR3 covers 14 residues. The V end was cut by 5 bases, the J end by 0 bases, with 10 bases between. CDR1 is MDHEN, CDR2 SYDVKM, per germline. The CDR3, as DNA: TGTGCCAGCAGTCCCCAACTCACTAACTATGGCTACACCTTC. Translated: CASSPQLTNYGYTF.

This chain joins TRBV24-1 and TRBJ1-5; unclear D gene. Germline CDR1 and CDR2: KGHDR and SFDVKD. V was trimmed by 4 bases and J by 2 bases, leaving 2 bases between them. The CDR3 loop spans 12 amino acids. This CDR3 reads CATSDRNQPQHF. CDR3 sequence (DNA): TGTGCCACCAGTGACCGCAATCAGCCCCAGCATTTT.

The rearrangement links TRBV28 to TRBJ1-3; the D is unclear. The CDR3 length is 15 residues. V was shortened by 4 bases and J by 0 bases, with 10 bases between the two germline ends. In germline, CDR1 is MDHEN, CDR2 SYDVKM. The CDR3 here is CASSSPSRSGNTIYF. Written as DNA, the CDR3 is TGTGCCAGCAGTTCCCCTTCCCGCTCTGGAAACACCATATATTTT.

The chain carries TRBV11-1 and TRBJ2-1; D call uncertain. CDR1 is SGHAT, CDR2 FQDESV, per germline (reference sequence). This CDR3 is 11 amino acids long. Trimming took off 5 bases at V and 10 bases at J, with 9 bases between the two ends. This chain's CDR3 is CASSRGPEQFF. CDR3 coding DNA: TGTGCCAGCAGCCGTGGCCCCGAGCAGTTCTTC. Drawing the rest from reference TRBV11-1 and TRBJ2-1, the complete variable domain is EAEVAQSPRYKITEKSQAVAFWCDPISGHATLYWYRQILGQGPELLVQFQDESVVDDSQLPKDRFSAERLKGVDSTLKIQPAELGDSAMYLCASSRGPEQFFGPGTRLTVL.

The CDR3, as DNA: TGTGCCAGCCGGACGAACACAGATACGCAGTATTTT. It yields the protein CASRTNTDTQYF. V usage is TRBV25-1 and J usage is TRBJ2-3, with D unclear. The length of the CDR3 is 12 residues. The V end lost 8 bases, the J end lost 2 bases, and 8 bases lay between the germline ends. Germline lookup yields CDR1 MGHDK and CDR2 SYGVNS.

The rearrangement links TRBV29-1 to TRBJ2-7, with 7 positions matching TRBD2. CDR1 is SQVTM, CDR2 ANQGSEA, per germline. The V and J ends lost 3 bases and 0 bases, in that order; junction bases with no gene match: 11. There are 16 residues in the CDR3. The CDR3 loop reads CSVEGSSSGSSYEQYF. CDR3 sequence (DNA): TGCAGCGTTGAGGGCAGCTCTAGCGGTAGCTCCTACGAGCAGTACTTC.

V and J are TRBV15 and TRBJ1-3; D ambiguous. Trimming left V 0 bases short and J 0 bases short, with 6 bases between. The CDR3 covers 15 residues. From germline, CDR1 is LNHNV and CDR2 YYDKDF (reference sequence). CDR3 amino acids: CATSRDQVSGNTIYF. The CDR3 DNA reads TGTGCCACCAGCAGAGATCAGGTCTCTGGAAACACCATATATTTT.

The rearrangement links TRBV7-2 to TRBJ2-7, with unresolved D. The germline CDR1 and CDR2 sequences are SGHTA and FQGNSA. The CDR3 is made up of 11 amino acids. The ends were cut back, 5 bases at V and 3 bases at J, with 5 bases in the middle. This chain's CDR3 is CASSRIYEQYF. Here the CDR3 DNA reads TGTGCCAGCAGCCGTATCTACGAGCAGTACTTC.

This chain joins TRBV6-5 and TRBJ2-7; 7 bases are shared with TRBD1. CDR1 and CDR2 (germline): MNHEY, SVGAGI. V dropped 6 bases and J dropped 0; count of bases not matched to a gene: 2. The CDR3 covers 13 residues. For the CDR3, the DNA is TGTGCCAGCAGACAGGGGAGCTCCTACGAGCAGTACTTC. Encoded protein: CASRQGSSYEQYF.